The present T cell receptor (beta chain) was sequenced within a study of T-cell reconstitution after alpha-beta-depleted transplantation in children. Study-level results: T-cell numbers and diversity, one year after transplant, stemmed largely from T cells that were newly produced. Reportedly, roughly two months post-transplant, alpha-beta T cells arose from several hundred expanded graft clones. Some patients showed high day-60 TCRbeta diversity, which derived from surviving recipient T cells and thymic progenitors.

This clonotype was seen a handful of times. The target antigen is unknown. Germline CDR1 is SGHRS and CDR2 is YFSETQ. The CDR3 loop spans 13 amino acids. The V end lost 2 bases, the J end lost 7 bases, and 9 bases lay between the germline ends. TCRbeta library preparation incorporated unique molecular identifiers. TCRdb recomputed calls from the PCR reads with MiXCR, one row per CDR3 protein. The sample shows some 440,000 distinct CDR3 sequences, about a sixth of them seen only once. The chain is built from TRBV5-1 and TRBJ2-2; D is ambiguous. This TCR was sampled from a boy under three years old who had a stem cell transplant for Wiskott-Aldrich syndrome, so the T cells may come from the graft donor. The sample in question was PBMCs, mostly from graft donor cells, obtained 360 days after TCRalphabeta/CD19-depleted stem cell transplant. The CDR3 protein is CASSFRQDGELFF. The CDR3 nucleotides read TGCGCCAGCAGCTTCAGACAAGACGGGGAGCTGTTTTTT.